Below are 11 T cell receptor beta chains sequenced from a single sample in a study of T-cell memory formation after mild COVID-19. TCRdb reanalysed the 5' RACE reads using MiXCR and keeps one entry per CDR3 protein. The table lists about 270,000 distinct CDR3 sequences, approximately 15% of them singletons. The sequenced sample consisted of PBMCs or a T cell subset sorted from them (not recorded which). These receptors all stem from a young man who had mild COVID-19 (a few samples of this study predate the infection). Cell type and time point are not known.

This chain uses TRBV9 with TRBJ2-3; 9 positions agree with TRBD1. This CDR3 comprises 15 residues. V lost 0 bases, J lost 1 base, and 0 bases stayed unmatched. Germline CDR1 SGDLS, CDR2 YYNGEE. The CDR3 loop is CASSVGTGGTDTQYF. The CDR3, as DNA: TGTGCCAGCAGCGTAGGGACAGGGGGCACAGATACGCAGTATTTT.

The chain is built from TRBV7-8 and TRBJ1-1; 7 bases are shared with TRBD1. This CDR3 has 16 amino acids. Germline-derived CDR1 and CDR2 are SGHVS and FQNEAQ. The junction had 11 bases not matched to a gene; V was cut back by 4 bases and J by 3 bases. This CDR3 reads CASSSGGDTYYTEAFF. Written as DNA, the CDR3 is TGTGCCAGCAGCTCAGGGGGGGACACATACTACACTGAAGCTTTCTTT.

This clonotype turned up a few times. The chain links TRBV5-1 to TRBJ2-7; tentative D call: TRBD1 (7 bases). Germline V lookup: CDR1 SGHRS, CDR2 YFSETQ. The CDR3 totals 14 residues. The ends were cut back, 6 bases at V and 2 bases at J, with 15 bases in the middle. The CDR3 DNA follows: TGCGCCAGCACTCGCAGGGGGGCCCCCTACGAGCAGTACTTC. Its translation is CASTRRGAPYEQYF. Full variable domain (missing parts from reference TRBV5-1 and TRBJ2-7): KAGVTQTPRYLIKTRGQQVTLSCSPISGHRSVSWYQQTPGQGLQFLFEYFSETQRNKGNFPGRFSGRQFSNSRSEMNVSTLELGDSALYLCASTRRGAPYEQYFGPGTRLTVT.

The chain joins TRBV12-3 or TRBV12-4 to TRBJ2-7; 9 bases are shared with TRBD1. The CDR3 covers 16 residues. Trimming cost V 5 bases and J 4 bases; bases outside gene matches: 12. CDR3 sequence (DNA): TGTGCCAGCAGTACGGCCCGACAGGGGGTACCATACGAGCAGTACTTC. It yields the protein CASSTARQGVPYEQYF.

This clonotype showed up just a few times. The chain has TRBV6-5 and TRBJ2-7; no clear D. The germline V and J ends were trimmed by 6 bases and 0 bases, with 6 bases remaining between them. The CDR3 contains 12 residues. Germline V gene sequence: CDR1 MNHEY, CDR2 SVGAGI. The DNA of the CDR3 is TGTGCCAGCAGAAGGAACTCCTACGAGCAGTACTTC. Protein sequence: CASRRNSYEQYF.

This chain connects TRBV6-2 or TRBV6-3 to TRBJ2-7; D unresolved. Deletions cut 2 bases from V and 6 bases from J, with 5 bases between. Germline-derived CDR1 and CDR2 are MNHEY and SVGEGT. The CDR3 length is 11 residues. This CDR3 reads CASSYTVEQYF. CDR3 coding DNA: TGTGCCAGCAGTTACACAGTCGAGCAGTACTTC.

This clonotype occurred once. The chain couples TRBV4-1 to TRBJ1-1, with 10 bases matching TRBD1. V lost 6 bases and J lost 7; bases outside the gene matches: 14. The CDR3 consists of 16 residues. CDR1 MGHRA and CDR2 YSYEKL come from the germline V gene. The CDR3 is CASSPGTRTGGFEAFF. The CDR3 DNA follows: TGCGCCAGCAGTCCAGGGACACGGACAGGGGGATTTGAAGCTTTCTTT.

This clonotype has more than one count but fewer than ten. This chain connects TRBV24-1 to TRBJ1-2; D not resolved. V was clipped by 3 bases and J by 5 bases, with 9 bases between them. The CDR3 has 13 residues. CDR1 is KGHDR and CDR2 is SFDVKD in the germline V gene. CDR3 sequence (DNA): TGTGCCACCAGTGATGGGGAAGAGTATGGCTACACCTTC. Translated, it gives CATSDGEEYGYTF.

This clonotype was seen a few times. This sequence joins TRBV4-1 and TRBJ2-2; D is uncertain. Looked up from germline, CDR1 is MGHRA and CDR2 is YSYEKL. Trimming removed 0 bases at V and 7 bases at J, with 12 bases between. The CDR3 sequence is 15 residues long. CDR3 nucleotides: TGCGCCAGCAGCCAAGAGCCCGCCCGGGTCGGGGAGCTGTTTTTT. Protein sequence: CASSQEPARVGELFF.

This clonotype was counted a few times. The chain is built from TRBV13 and TRBJ1-6, with TRBD1 matching 7 bases. CDR1 and CDR2 (germline): PRHDT, FYEKMQ (reference sequence). J gave up 8 bases and V 5 bases, and 6 bases lay outside the gene matches. The CDR3 is 14 amino acids. CDR3 region: CASSGGTDYSPLHF. CDR3 nucleotide sequence: TGTGCCAGCAGCGGGGGGACAGATTATTCACCCCTCCACTTT.

This clonotype was counted ten times or more. The gene calls are TRBV20-1 and TRBJ1-5; tentatively, D is TRBD1 (6 bases). CDR1 and CDR2 from the germline V gene are DFQATT and SNEGSKA (reference sequence). The CDR3 is 16 residues long. V lost 1 base and J lost 2, with 15 bases in between. The CDR3 DNA reads TGCAGTGCTAGAGTCCGAGGCAGGGGTGGCAATCAGCCCCAGCATTTT. This codes for CSARVRGRGGNQPQHF.